One T cell receptor beta chain is described in this entry. Its target is unknown. The data derive from a study of CD8 T cells in ankylosing spondylitis. Study-level findings and limits: Seemingly characteristic of ankylosing spondylitis blood was a TCR beta motif consisting of eight highly homologous variants. In synovial fluid and blood from reactive arthritis, some motif variants were previously reported. There was reportedly significant enrichment of clones that were disease-linked in matched ankylosing spondylitis synovial fluid.

In making TCR beta libraries, quantitative 5'-RACE with molecular barcodes was used. TCRdb reprocessed the 5' RACE reads with MiXCR, giving one entry per CDR3 protein. The table has about 230,000 distinct CDR3 sequences, roughly 8.2% seen once. Germline CDR1 SEHNR, CDR2 FQNEAQ (reference sequence). The CDR3 covers 14 residues. V shed 0 bases and J shed 4 bases, with 7 bases lying between them. The receptor comes from a female donor with ankylosing spondylitis or in good health (not recorded which). The chain uses TRBV7-9 and TRBJ1-3, with D unclear. The source material was blood, either unsorted or a sorted T cell fraction (not recorded which). DNA of the CDR3: TGTGCCAGCAGCTTAGCGCTAGGCGGAAACACCATATATTTT. This codes for CASSLALGGNTIYF. Full variable domain (outside the CDR3, taken from reference TRBV7-9 and TRBJ1-3): DTGVSQNPRHKITKRGQNVTFRCDPISEHNRLYWYRQTLGQGPEFLTYFQNEAQLEKSRLLSDRFSAERPKGSFSTLEIQRTEQGDSAMYLCASSLALGGNTIYFGEGSWLTVV.